Sequencing of this T cell receptor beta chain was carried out in a study of blood T cell repertoires in COVID-19. The overall study: Sites across the United States, Italy and Spain contributed samples from acute and convalescent COVID-19. PBMCs, B-cell-depleted T cells, or T cells were the source of the cDNA or gDNA that made up the material.

After removal of 7 bases from V and 5 bases from J, the junction contained 4 bases not matched to a gene. Germline CDR1 is MNHEY and CDR2 is SVGEGT. The CDR3 has 14 amino acids. Clones were sequenced by immunoSEQ multiplex PCR, and TCRdb holds only the in-frame ones, with some missing. The sample includes approximately 400,000 clones, roughly nine tenths of them seen just once. The gene calls are TRBV6-2 or TRBV6-3 and TRBJ1-4, with TRBD1 matching over 10 bases. This clonotype originated in a man in his forties with acute or convalescent COVID-19. The sequenced sample was peripheral blood. This CDR3 is CASTPTGGNEKLFF. The CDR3 DNA sequence: TGTGCCAGCACCCCGACAGGGGGCAATGAAAAACTGTTTTTT.